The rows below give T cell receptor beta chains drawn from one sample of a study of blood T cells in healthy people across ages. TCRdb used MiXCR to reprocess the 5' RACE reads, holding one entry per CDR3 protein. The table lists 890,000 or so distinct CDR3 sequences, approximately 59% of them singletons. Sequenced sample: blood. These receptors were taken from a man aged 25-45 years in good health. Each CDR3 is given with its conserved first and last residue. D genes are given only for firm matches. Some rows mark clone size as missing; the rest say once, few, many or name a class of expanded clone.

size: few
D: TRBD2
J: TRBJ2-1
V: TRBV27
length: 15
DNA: TGTGCCAGCAGTTTAAAGAGCGGGGGTTCGCATGAGCAGTTCTTC
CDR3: CASSLKSGGSHEQFF

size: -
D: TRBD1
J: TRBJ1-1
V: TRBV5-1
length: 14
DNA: TGTGCCAGCAGTCTCGACAGGGGGAACACTGAAGCTTTCTTT
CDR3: CASSLDRGNTEAFF

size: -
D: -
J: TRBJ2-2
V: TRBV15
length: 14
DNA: TGTGCCACCAGCAGAGATCGAAACACCGGGGAGCTGTTTTTT
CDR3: CATSRDRNTGELFF

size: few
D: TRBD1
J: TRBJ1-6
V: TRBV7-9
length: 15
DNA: TGTGCCAGCAGTCACCGGGACAGGGTCAATTCACCCCTCCACTTT
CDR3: CASSHRDRVNSPLHF

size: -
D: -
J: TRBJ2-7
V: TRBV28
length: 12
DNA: TGTGCCAGCAGGGAGACTTACTACGAGCAGTACTTC
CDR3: CASRETYYEQYF

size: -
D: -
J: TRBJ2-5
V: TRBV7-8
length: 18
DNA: TGTGCCAGCAGCTTAAATTCGCAACAGAGGGGGAACCAAGAGACCCAGTACTTC
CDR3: CASSLNSQQRGNQETQYF

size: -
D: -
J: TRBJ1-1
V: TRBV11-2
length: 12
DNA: TGTGCCAGCAGCTCATTTCGGCTTGAAGCTTTCTTT
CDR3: CASSSFRLEAFF

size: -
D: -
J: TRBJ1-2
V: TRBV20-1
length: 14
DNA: TGCAGTGCCTTGGGGGGTGGACCTAACTATGGCTACACCTTC
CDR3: CSALGGGPNYGYTF

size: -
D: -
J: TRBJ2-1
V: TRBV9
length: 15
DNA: TGTGCCAGCAGCGTCGGGGCGGCTTCCTACAATGAGCAGTTCTTC
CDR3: CASSVGAASYNEQFF

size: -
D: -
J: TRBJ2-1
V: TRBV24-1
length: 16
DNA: TGTGCCACCAGTGATTTTATGGGAGACTCCTACAATGAGCAGTTCTTC
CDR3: CATSDFMGDSYNEQFF

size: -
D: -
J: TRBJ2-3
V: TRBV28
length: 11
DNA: TGTGCCAGCCAGCTGGGAGATACGCAGTATTTT
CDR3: CASQLGDTQYF

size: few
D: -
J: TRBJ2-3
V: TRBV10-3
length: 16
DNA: TGTGCCATCAAAACGTACCAATCCTTAGCACAAGATACGCAGTATTTT
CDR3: CAIKTYQSLAQDTQYF

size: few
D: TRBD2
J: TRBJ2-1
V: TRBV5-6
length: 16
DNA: TGTGCCAGCAGCTTGTGGGCGGGGGGCCCCAACAATGAGCAGTTCTTC
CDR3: CASSLWAGGPNNEQFF

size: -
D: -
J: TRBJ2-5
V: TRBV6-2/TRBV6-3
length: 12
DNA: TGTGCCGGCGGGACGGAAAGAGAGACCCAGTACTTC
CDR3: CAGGTERETQYF

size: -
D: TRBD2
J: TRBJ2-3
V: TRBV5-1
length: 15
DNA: TGCGCCAGCAGCCCGGGACTAGATAGGCCGGATACGCAGTATTTT
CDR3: CASSPGLDRPDTQYF

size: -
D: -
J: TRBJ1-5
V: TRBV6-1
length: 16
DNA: TGTGCCAGCAGTGAGAGGACGGGAGGGTATAATCAGCCCCAGCATTTT
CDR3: CASSERTGGYNQPQHF

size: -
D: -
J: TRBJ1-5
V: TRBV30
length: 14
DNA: TGTGCCTGGAGTCCCGGGCTCAGCAATCAGCCCCAGCATTTT
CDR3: CAWSPGLSNQPQHF

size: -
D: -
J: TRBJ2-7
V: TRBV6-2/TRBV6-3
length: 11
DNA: TGTGCCAGCAGGGCGACAGGCGAGCAGTACTTC
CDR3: CASRATGEQYF

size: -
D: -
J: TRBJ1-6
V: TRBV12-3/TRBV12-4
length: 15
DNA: TGTGCCAGCAACCCAGGGCAGATCTATAATTCACCCCTCCACTTT
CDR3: CASNPGQIYNSPLHF

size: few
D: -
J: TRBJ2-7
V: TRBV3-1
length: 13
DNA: TGTGCCAGCAGCCAAGGACAGCCCTACGAGCAGTACTTC
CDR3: CASSQGQPYEQYF

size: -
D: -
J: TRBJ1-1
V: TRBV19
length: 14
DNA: TGTGCCAGTAGTAGCCAGGGAAAGAGCACTGAAGCTTTCTTT
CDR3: CASSSQGKSTEAFF

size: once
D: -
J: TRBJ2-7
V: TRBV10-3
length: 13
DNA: TGTGCCATCGTTCCAACGCGTTCCTACGAGCAGTACTTC
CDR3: CAIVPTRSYEQYF

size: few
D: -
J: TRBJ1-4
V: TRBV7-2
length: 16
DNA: TGTGCCAGCAGCCAAGCGGTTGGAGGGGGTCAGGAAAAACTGTTTTTT
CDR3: CASSQAVGGGQEKLFF

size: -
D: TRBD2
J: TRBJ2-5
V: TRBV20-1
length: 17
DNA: TGCAGTGCTAGAGATCCCCTAGCGGGGGGCCTAGAAGAGACCCAGTACTTC
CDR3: CSARDPLAGGLEETQYF

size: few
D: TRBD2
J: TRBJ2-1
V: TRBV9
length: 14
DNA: TGTGCCAGCAGCACGCGGGGGGCCTACAATGAGCAGTTCTTC
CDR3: CASSTRGAYNEQFF

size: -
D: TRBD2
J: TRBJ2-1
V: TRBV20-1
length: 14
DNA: TGCAGTGCTTACCGTAGCGGGACAAACAATGAGCAGTTCTTC
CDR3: CSAYRSGTNNEQFF

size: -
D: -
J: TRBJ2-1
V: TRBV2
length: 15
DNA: TGTGCCAGCAGTGAAAAGGGGGGCGCCTACAATGAGCAGTTCTTC
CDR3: CASSEKGGAYNEQFF

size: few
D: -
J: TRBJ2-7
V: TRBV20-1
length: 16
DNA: TGCAGTGCTAGAGATAGTTCGGCCGGGCCGATCTACGAGCAGTACTTC
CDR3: CSARDSSAGPIYEQYF

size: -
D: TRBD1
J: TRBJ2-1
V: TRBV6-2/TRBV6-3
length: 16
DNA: TGTGCCAGCAGCCCCCGACAGGGGCGAAGATACAATGAGCAGTTCTTC
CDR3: CASSPRQGRRYNEQFF

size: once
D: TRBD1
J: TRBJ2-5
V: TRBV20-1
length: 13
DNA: TGCAGTGCTAGAGCCGGGACAGAAGAGACCCAGTACTTC
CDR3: CSARAGTEETQYF

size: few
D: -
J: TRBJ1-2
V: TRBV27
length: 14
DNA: TGTGCCAGCAGCCTTAGGGGGGGCGACTATGGCTACACCTTC
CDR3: CASSLRGGDYGYTF

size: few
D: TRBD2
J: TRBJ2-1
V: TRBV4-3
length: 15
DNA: TGCGCCAGCAGCGTCTTAGCGGGGGGGGGTGATGAGCAGTTCTTC
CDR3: CASSVLAGGGDEQFF

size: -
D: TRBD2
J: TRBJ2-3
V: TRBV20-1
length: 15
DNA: TGCAGTGCTAGACCACTTAGCGGGGGTATTGATACGCAGTATTTT
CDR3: CSARPLSGGIDTQYF

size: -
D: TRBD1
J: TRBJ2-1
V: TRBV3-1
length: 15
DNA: TGTGCCAGCAGTACCCAGGGGGTGTCCTACAATGAGCAGTTCTTC
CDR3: CASSTQGVSYNEQFF

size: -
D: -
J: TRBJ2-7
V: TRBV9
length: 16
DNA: TGTGCCAGCAGCCTCGGGACCAGCGGCCTCGCCTACGAGCAGTACTTC
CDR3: CASSLGTSGLAYEQYF

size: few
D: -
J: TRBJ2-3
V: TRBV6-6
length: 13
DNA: TGTGCCAGCAGTCCTCGGGATGCAGATACGCAGTATTTT
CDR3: CASSPRDADTQYF

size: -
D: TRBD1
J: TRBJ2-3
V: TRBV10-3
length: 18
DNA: TGTGCCATCAGTCCCTGGCTCCCGACAGGGGGCATAGGGGATACGCAGTATTTT
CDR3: CAISPWLPTGGIGDTQYF

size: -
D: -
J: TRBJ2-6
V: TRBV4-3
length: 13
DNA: TGCGCCAGCAGCCAAGATGGGGCCAACGTCCTGACTTTC
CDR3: CASSQDGANVLTF

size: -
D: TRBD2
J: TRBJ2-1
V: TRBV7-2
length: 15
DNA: TGTGCCAGCAGCTCTGGGGGCGGGGGGGTTACCCAGCAGTTCTTC
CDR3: CASSSGGGGVTQQFF

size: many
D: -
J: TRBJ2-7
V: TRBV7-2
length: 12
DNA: TGTGCCAGCAGGTTTAACTCCTACGAGCAGTACTTC
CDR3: CASRFNSYEQYF

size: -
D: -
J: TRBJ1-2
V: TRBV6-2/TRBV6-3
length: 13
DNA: TGTGCCAGCAGGCCCGGACGGATTTATGGCTACACCTTC
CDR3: CASRPGRIYGYTF

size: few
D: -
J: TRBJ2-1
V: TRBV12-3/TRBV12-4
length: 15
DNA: TGTGCCAGCAGCCCCGGGGGATTGTACTACAATGAGCAGTTCTTC
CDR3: CASSPGGLYYNEQFF

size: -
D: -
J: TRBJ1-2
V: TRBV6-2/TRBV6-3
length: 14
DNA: TGTGCCAGCAGGAGGACAGCAGCTAACTATGGCTACACCTTC
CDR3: CASRRTAANYGYTF

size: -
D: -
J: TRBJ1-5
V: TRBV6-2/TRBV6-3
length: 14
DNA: TGTGCCAGCAGCCCAAATAGGAGCAATCAGCCCCAGCATTTT
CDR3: CASSPNRSNQPQHF

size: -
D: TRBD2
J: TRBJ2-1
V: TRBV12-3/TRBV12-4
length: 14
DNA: TGTGCCAGCAGGTTAGCGGGGGGGCCGAATGAGCAGTTCTTC
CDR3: CASRLAGGPNEQFF

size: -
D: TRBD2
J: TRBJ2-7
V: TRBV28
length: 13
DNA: TGTGCCAGCACTAGCGGGGGGGACAATGAGCAGTACTTC
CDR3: CASTSGGDNEQYF

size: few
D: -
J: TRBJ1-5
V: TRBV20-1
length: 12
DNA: TGCAGTGCTAACCGGGGATCTCAGCCCCAGCATTTT
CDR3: CSANRGSQPQHF

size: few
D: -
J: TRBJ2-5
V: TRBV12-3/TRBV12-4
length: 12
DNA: TGTGCCGGGGGTACCAGTATGGAGACCCAGTACTTC
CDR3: CAGGTSMETQYF

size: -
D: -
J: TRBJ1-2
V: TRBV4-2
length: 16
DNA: TGTGCCAGCAGCCAACGCGTCCGGGGGATCAGCGATGGCTACACCTTC
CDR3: CASSQRVRGISDGYTF

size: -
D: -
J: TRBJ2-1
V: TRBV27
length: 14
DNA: TGTGCCAGCAGTTACGTTAACTCCTACAATGAGCAGTTCTTC
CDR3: CASSYVNSYNEQFF

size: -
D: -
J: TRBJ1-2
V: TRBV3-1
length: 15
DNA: TGTGCCAGCAGCCAAGCGGGAGGTCCTGGGTATGGCTACACCTTC
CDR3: CASSQAGGPGYGYTF

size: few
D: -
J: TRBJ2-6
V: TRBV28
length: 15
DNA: TGTGCCAGCACCCTTGATAATTCTGGGGCCAACGTCCTGACTTTC
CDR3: CASTLDNSGANVLTF

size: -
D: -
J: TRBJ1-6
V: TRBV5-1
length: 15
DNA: TGCGCCAGCAGCTTGAACCGGGGGCGGAATTCACCCCTCCACTTT
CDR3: CASSLNRGRNSPLHF

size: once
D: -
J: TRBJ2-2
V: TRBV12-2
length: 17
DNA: TGTGCAAGTCGCGTCAGCCTGACCGGGACAATCACCGGGGAGCTGTTTTTT
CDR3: CASRVSLTGTITGELFF

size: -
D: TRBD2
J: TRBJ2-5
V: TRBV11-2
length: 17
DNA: TGTGCCAGCAGCTTAGGCCAGCGGGGGGGCTCTAGGGAGACCCAGTACTTC
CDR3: CASSLGQRGGSRETQYF

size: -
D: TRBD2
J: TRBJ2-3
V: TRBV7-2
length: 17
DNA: TGTGCCAGCAGCACCCGACTAGCGGGGGGCGGCACAGATACGCAGTATTTT
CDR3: CASSTRLAGGGTDTQYF

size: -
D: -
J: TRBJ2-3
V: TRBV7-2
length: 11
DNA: TGTGCCAGCAGCTTAAAAAATACGCAGTATTTT
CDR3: CASSLKNTQYF

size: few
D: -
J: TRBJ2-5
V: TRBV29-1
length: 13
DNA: TGCAGCGTTGGGAGAGGGGGCCAAGAGACCCAGTACTTC
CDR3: CSVGRGGQETQYF